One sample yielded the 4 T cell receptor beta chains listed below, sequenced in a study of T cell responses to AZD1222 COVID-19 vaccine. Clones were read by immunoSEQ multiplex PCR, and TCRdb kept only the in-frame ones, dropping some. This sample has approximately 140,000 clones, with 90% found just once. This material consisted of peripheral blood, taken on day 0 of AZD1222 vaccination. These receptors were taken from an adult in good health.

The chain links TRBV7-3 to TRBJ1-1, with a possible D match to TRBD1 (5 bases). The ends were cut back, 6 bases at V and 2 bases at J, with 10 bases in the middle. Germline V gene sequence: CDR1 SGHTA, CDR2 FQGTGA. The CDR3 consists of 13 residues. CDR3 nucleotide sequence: TGTGCCAGCAGTCGGGACCCAAACACTGAAGCTTTCTTT. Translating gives CASSRDPNTEAFF.

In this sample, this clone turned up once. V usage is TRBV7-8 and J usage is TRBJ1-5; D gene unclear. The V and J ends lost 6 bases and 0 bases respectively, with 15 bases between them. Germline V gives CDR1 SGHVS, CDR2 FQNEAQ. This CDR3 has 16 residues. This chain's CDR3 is CASSSFRTYSNQPQHF. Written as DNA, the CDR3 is TGTGCCAGCAGTTCCTTCCGGACCTATAGCAATCAGCCCCAGCATTTT.

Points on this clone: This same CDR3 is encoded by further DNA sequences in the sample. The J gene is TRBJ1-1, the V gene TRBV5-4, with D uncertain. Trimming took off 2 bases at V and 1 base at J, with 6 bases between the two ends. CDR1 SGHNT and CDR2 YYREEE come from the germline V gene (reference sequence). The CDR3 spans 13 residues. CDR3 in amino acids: CASSLGGNTEAFF. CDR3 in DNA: TGTGCCAGCAGCTTAGGCGGGAACACTGAAGCTTTCTTT.

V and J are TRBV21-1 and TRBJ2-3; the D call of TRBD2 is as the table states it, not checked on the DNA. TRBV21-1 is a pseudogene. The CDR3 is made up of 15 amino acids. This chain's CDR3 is CASRLEGTNTDTQYF. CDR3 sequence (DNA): TGTGCCAGCAGACTAGAGGGGACTAACACAGATACGCAGTATTTT.